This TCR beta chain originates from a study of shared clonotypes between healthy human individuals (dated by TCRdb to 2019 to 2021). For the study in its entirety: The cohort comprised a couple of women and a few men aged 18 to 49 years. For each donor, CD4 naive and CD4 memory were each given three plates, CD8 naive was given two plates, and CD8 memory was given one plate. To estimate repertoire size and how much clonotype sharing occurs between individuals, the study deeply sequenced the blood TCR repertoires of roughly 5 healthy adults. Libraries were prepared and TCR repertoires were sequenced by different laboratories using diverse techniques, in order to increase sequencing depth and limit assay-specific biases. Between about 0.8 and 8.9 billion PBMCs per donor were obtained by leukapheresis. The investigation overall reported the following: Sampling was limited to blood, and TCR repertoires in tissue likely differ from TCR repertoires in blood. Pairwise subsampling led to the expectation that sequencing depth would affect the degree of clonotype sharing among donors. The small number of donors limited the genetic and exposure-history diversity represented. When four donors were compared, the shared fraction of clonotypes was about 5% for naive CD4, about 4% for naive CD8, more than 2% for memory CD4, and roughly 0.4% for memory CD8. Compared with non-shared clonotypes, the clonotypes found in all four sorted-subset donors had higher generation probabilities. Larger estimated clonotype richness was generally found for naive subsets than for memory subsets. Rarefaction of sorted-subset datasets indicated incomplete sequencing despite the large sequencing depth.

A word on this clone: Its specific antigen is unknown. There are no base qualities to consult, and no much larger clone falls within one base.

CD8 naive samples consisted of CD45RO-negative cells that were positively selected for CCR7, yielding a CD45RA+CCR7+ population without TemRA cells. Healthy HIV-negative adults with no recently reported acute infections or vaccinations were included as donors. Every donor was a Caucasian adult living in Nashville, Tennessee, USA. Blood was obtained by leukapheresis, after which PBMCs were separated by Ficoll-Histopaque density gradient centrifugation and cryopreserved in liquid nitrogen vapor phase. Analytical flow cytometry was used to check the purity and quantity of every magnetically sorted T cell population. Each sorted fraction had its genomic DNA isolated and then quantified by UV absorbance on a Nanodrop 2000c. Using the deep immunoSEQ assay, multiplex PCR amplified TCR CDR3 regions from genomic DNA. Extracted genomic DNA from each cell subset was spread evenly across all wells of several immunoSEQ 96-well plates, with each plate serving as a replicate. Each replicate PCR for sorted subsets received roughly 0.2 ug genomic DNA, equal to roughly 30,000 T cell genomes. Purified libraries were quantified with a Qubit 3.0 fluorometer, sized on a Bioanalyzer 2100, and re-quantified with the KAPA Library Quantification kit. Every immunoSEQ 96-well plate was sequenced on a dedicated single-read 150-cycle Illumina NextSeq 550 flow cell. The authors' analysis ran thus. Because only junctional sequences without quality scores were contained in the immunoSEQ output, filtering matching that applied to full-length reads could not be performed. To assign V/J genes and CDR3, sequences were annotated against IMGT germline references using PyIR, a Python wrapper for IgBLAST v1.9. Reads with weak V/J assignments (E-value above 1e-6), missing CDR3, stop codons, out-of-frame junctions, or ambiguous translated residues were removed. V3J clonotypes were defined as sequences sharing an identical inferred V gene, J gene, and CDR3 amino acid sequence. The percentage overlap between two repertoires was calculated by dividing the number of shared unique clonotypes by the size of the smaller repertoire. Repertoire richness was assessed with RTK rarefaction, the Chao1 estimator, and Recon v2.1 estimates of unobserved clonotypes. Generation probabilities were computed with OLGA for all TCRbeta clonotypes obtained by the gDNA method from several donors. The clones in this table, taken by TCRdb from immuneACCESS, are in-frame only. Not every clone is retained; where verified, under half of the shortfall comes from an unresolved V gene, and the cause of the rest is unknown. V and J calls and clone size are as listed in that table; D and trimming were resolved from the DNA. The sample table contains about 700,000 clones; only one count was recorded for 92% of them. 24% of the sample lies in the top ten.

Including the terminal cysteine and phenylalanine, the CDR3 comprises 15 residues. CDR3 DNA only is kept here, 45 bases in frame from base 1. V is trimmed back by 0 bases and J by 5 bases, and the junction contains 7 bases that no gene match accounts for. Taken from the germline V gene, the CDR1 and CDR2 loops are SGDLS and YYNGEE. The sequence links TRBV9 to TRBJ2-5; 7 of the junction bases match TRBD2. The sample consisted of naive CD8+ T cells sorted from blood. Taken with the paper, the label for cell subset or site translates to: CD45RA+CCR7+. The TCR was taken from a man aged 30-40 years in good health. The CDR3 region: CASSVEAGAGETQYF. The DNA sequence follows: TGTGCCAGCAGCGTAGAGGCGGGAGCGGGGGAGACCCAGTACTTC. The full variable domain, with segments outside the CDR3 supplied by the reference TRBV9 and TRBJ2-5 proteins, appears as DSGVTQTPKHLITATGQRVTLRCSPRSGDLSVYWYQQSLDQGLQFLIQYYNGEERAKGNILERFSAQQFPDLHSELNLSSLELGDSALYFCASSVEAGAGETQYFGPGTRLLVL.